These T cell receptor beta chains were read from a single sample in a study of tumor-infiltrating lymphocytes in oesophageal squamous cell carcinoma. TCRdb redid the calling of the PCR reads with MiXCR, one entry per CDR3 protein. The sample holds about 6,700 distinct CDR3 sequences; around 15% are singletons and the top ten take around 25%. The sample taken for sequencing was normal esophageal tissue next to the tumor. These receptors were collected from a male donor with esophageal squamous cell carcinoma. Each CDR3 is given with its conserved first and last residue. Fields, in order: CDR3 protein, CDR3 DNA, clone size, J gene, D gene, V gene. D genes are given only for firm matches. Clone size is given for some rows only: seen once, a few or many times, or a class if the clone is expanded.

CASSLDAGGSTEAFF,TGTGCCAGCAGCTTAGATGCAGGGGGGAGCACTGAAGCTTTCTTT,many,TRBJ1-1,TRBD1,TRBV11-2
CATSTRDRGPYEQYF,TGTGCCACCAGCACAAGGGACAGGGGGCCCTACGAGCAGTACTTC,few,TRBJ2-7,TRBD1,TRBV15
CASSLWGDTEAFF,TGTGCCAGCTCCCTTTGGGGGGACACTGAAGCTTTCTTT,NA,TRBJ1-1,NA,TRBV9
CASSRGQNGYTF,TGTGCCAGCAGCAGGGGACAGAATGGCTACACCTTC,many,TRBJ1-2,TRBD1,TRBV5-5
CSARDSRTVSGNTIYF,TGCAGTGCTAGAGATAGCCGAACGGTATCTGGAAACACCATATATTTT,NA,TRBJ1-3,NA,TRBV20-1
CASSLGRGGADTQYF,TGCGCCAGCAGCTTGGGTAGGGGGGGTGCAGATACGCAGTATTTT,few,TRBJ2-3,NA,TRBV5-1
CAISVGGNSYEQYF,TGTGCCATCAGTGTAGGGGGGAACTCCTACGAGCAGTACTTC,many,TRBJ2-7,NA,TRBV10-3
CASSTGQSEQYF,TGTGCCAGCTCAACCGGACAGAGCGAGCAGTACTTC,few,TRBJ2-7,NA,TRBV18
CATSASAGLDTQYF,TGTGCCACCAGTGCCTCAGCTGGGTTAGATACGCAGTATTTT,many,TRBJ2-3,NA,TRBV24-1
CASSLASYNEQFF,TGTGCCAGCAGCTTGGCCTCCTACAATGAGCAGTTCTTC,large,TRBJ2-1,NA,TRBV7-8
CASNEGGQGVSTDTQYF,TGCGCCAGTAACGAGGGGGGACAGGGCGTTAGCACAGATACGCAGTATTTT,many,TRBJ2-3,TRBD1,TRBV5-1
CASSFGLSDTQYF,TGTGCCAGCAGTTTCGGACTATCAGATACGCAGTATTTT,medium-sized,TRBJ2-3,NA,TRBV27
CASSHLLHQPQHF,TGCGCCAGCAGTCACCTACTTCATCAGCCCCAGCATTTT,many,TRBJ1-5,NA,TRBV10-2
CSARQDVDTQYF,TGCAGTGCTAGACAGGATGTAGATACGCAGTATTTT,NA,TRBJ2-3,NA,TRBV20-1
CASSSTNSRYNEQYF,TGTGCCAGCAGCTCCACAAATTCTAGATACAATGAGCAGTACTTC,many,TRBJ2-7,NA,TRBV6-1
CASSRVFQLNTEAFF,TGTGCCAGCAGTCGGGTTTTTCAACTGAACACTGAAGCTTTCTTT,NA,TRBJ1-1,NA,TRBV6-6
CASSWPPSVADTGELFF,TGCGCCAGCAGCTGGCCACCCTCCGTAGCGGACACCGGGGAGCTGTTTTTT,NA,TRBJ2-2,NA,TRBV5-1
CASSLGASGEAGDTQYF,TGTGCCAGCAGCTTAGGTGCTAGCGGGGAAGCGGGAGATACGCAGTACTTC,NA,TRBJ2-4,TRBD2,TRBV7-2
CASSLPGSYEQFF,TGTGCCAGCAGCCTACCGGGCTCCTACGAGCAGTTCTTC,many,TRBJ2-1,NA,TRBV11-3
CASSLRSGANVLTF,TGTGCCAGCAGCTTAAGGTCTGGGGCCAACGTCCTGACTTTC,medium-sized,TRBJ2-6,NA,TRBV11-3
CASSPSGF,TGTGCCAGCAGCCCCTCCGGGTTC,NA,TRBJ2-6,NA,TRBV7-3
CASRLDQPQHF,TGTGCCAGCAGGCTCGATCAGCCCCAGCATTTT,many,TRBJ1-5,NA,TRBV6-1
CASSRDRGNEKLFF,TGTGCCAGCAGTAGGGACAGGGGGAATGAAAAACTGTTTTTT,many,TRBJ1-4,TRBD1,TRBV11-2
CASTQVGWTGVHSYEQYF,TGTGCCAGCACACAAGTCGGTTGGACAGGGGTTCATTCCTACGAGCAGTACTTC,medium-sized,TRBJ2-7,TRBD1,TRBV6-1
CASRAEGWDTEAFF,TGTGCCAGCAGGGCGGAGGGGTGGGACACTGAAGCTTTCTTT,NA,TRBJ1-1,NA,TRBV6-4
CTSSLDLAKTNEQGF,TGTACCAGCAGCTTAGATCTAGCGAAGACCAATGAGCAGGGCTTC,NA,TRBJ2-1,NA,TRBV7-3
CASSEQGLNEQFF,TGTGCCAGCAGTGAACAGGGACTCAATGAGCAGTTCTTC,many,TRBJ2-1,NA,TRBV2
CASSQGDLTYEQYF,TGTGCCAGCAGCCAAGGAGACCTAACCTACGAGCAGTACTTC,few,TRBJ2-7,NA,TRBV14
CASSPRFHVPTSGGYNEQFF,TGTGCCAGCAGCCCACGTTTCCACGTTCCGACTAGCGGGGGCTACAATGAGCAGTTCTTC,many,TRBJ2-1,TRBD2,TRBV5-6
CASSDSAQGAGTLHF,TGTGCCAGCAGTGATTCGGCCCAGGGGGCCGGTACCCTCCACTTT,NA,TRBJ1-6,TRBD1,TRBV2
CATSDFGQSEAFF,TGTGCCACCAGTGATTTCGGGCAGAGTGAAGCTTTCTTT,medium-sized,TRBJ1-1,NA,TRBV24-1
CASSLDAAHGLSSYEQYF,TGCGCCAGCAGCTTGGACGCAGCCCACGGATTAAGCTCCTACGAGCAGTACTTC,few,TRBJ2-7,NA,TRBV5-1
CASSFVAGGPTDTQYF,TGTGCCAGCAGCTTCGTAGCGGGGGGCCCCACAGATACGCAGTATTTT,NA,TRBJ2-3,TRBD2,TRBV11-1
CASSLSGTMNTEAFF,TGTGCCAGCAGCTTATCCGGGACAATGAACACTGAAGCTTTCTTT,many,TRBJ1-1,NA,TRBV5-5
CSAKLAGGIGELFF,TGCAGTGCGAAACTAGCGGGGGGCATCGGGGAGCTGTTTTTT,NA,TRBJ2-2,TRBD2,TRBV20-1
CASRQGDYNEQFF,TGCGCCAGTCGACAGGGGGACTACAATGAGCAGTTCTTC,few,TRBJ2-1,TRBD1,TRBV23-1
CASVGLVNEQFF,TGTGCCAGCGTGGGACTAGTTAATGAGCAGTTCTTC,NA,TRBJ2-1,TRBD2,TRBV7-4
CASRTGVLPNSPLHF,TGTGCCAGTAGGACTGGAGTCCTGCCGAATTCACCCCTCCACTTC,few,TRBJ2-5,NA,TRBV25-1
CASNRASSYNSPLHF,TGTGCCAGCAATAGAGCGAGCTCCTATAATTCACCCCTCCACTTC,few,TRBJ1-6,NA,TRBV6-1
CSARVRNTEAFF,TGCAGTGCTAGAGTAAGGAACACTGAAGCTTTCTTT,few,TRBJ1-1,NA,TRBV20-1
CASSDREAGTSYEQYF,TGTGCCAGCAGTGACAGGGAAGCGGGGACCTCCTACGAGCAGTACTTC,NA,TRBJ2-7,TRBD2,TRBV6-1
CASSLVGQGRMNTEAFF,TGTGCCAGCAGCTTAGTGGGGCAGGGAAGGATGAACACTGAAGCTTTCTTT,medium-sized,TRBJ1-1,NA,TRBV7-2
CASSPLAGNYNEQFF,TGTGCCAGCAGCCCACTAGCGGGGAACTACAATGAGCAGTTCTTC,large,TRBJ2-1,TRBD2,TRBV7-9
CASSYMEGTKYEQYF,TGTGCCAGCAGTTACATGGAAGGGACAAAGTACGAGCAGTACTTC,many,TRBJ2-7,NA,TRBV6-6
CASSPKSSDIVGWIYEQYF,TGCGCCAGCAGTCCGAAGTCAAGCGACATTGTAGGGTGGATCTACGAGCAGTACTTC,NA,TRBJ2-7,NA,TRBV23-1
CASSSDRIYGYTF,TGTGCCAGCAGTTCGGACAGGATCTATGGCTACACCTTC,many,TRBJ1-2,TRBD1,TRBV28
CASSPPQGLGREQYF,TGTGCCAGCTCACCACCGCAGGGTCTAGGTCGCGAGCAGTACTTC,few,TRBJ2-7,NA,TRBV18